This T cell receptor beta chain originates from a study of long-term antiretroviral therapy in people with HIV. The CDR3 length is 15 residues. CDR1 and CDR2 (germline): MNHEY, SMNVEV (reference sequence). V shed 1 base, J shed 3 bases, and the junction held 5 bases outside the gene matches. The assay, immunoSEQ v3.0, was run at survey level. Measured with immunoSEQ multiplex PCR; TCRdb has only the in-frame clones, and not every one. The data show tens of thousands of clones, roughly 73% seen once. This clonotype was sampled from a man aged 18 to 29 with HIV. The source was unsorted PBMCs, collected 1.5 years before starting antiretroviral therapy. This chain uses TRBV27 with TRBJ1-2; 7 bases fit TRBD1. As DNA, the CDR3 is TGTGCCAGCAGTTTATTCTCAGGGGGGGACTATGGCTACACCTTC. Translation: CASSLFSGGDYGYTF.